This is a list of T cell receptor beta chains from one sample in a study of regulatory T cells in long-lasting Graves disease. TCRdb re-derived calls from the multiplex PCR reads in MiXCR, one entry per CDR3 protein. The top ten hold roughly 10% of the sample, which has roughly 500,000 distinct CDR3 sequences, roughly 14% seen once. This sample also appeared in a second study, on T cells in Graves' hyperthyroidism and ophthalmopathy.

Sequencing used peripheral blood mononuclear cells (PBMCs), obtained at new diagnosis, from a patient treated with antithyroid drugs. These receptors came from a man aged 25-45 years with Graves disease. The CDR3 runs from the conserved cysteine through the conserved F or W. A D gene is named only where the DNA matches it firmly. Only some rows state a clone size, as once, few, many or a class for expanded clones.

>TRBD1|TRBV27|TRBJ2-7|many
CASWDRGSYEQYF
TGTGCCAGCTGGGACAGGGGGTCCTACGAGCAGTACTTC
>-|TRBV5-1|TRBJ2-2|-
CASSMTGELFF
TGCGCCAGCAGCATGACAGGGGAGCTGTTTTTT
>TRBD1|TRBV5-1|TRBJ2-7|many
CASSPQGDRGPYEQYF
TGCGCCAGCAGCCCACAGGGGGACAGGGGCCCCTACGAGCAGTACTTC
>-|TRBV11-2|TRBJ2-7|many
CASSSDSYEQYF
TGTGCCAGCAGCTCGGACAGCTACGAGCAGTACTTC
>-|TRBV9|TRBJ1-1|many
CASSSTEHSRAEAFF
TGTGCCAGCAGCTCGACGGAGCACTCTAGGGCTGAAGCTTTCTTT
>TRBD2|TRBV5-1|TRBJ2-2|few
CAGSLESSGRTGELFF
TGCGCCGGCAGCTTGGAATCTAGCGGGAGAACCGGGGAGCTGTTTTTT
>-|TRBV24-1|TRBJ2-1|many
CATSEQRRIREEQFF
TGTGCCACCAGTGAGCAGCGGCGGATCCGGGAGGAGCAGTTCTTC
>-|TRBV27|TRBJ2-6|many
CASSLKPGANVLTF
TGTGCCAGCAGTTTAAAGCCTGGGGCCAACGTCCTGACTTTC
>TRBD2|TRBV25-1|TRBJ2-3|-
CASSRGRASSTDTQYF
TGTGCCAGCAGTCGCGGGAGGGCCTCTAGCACAGATACGCAGTATTTT
>TRBD2|TRBV7-8|TRBJ2-5|-
CASSLALAGGETQYF
TGTGCCAGCAGCTTAGCGCTGGCGGGAGGAGAGACCCAGTACTTC
>TRBD1|TRBV10-3|TRBJ1-1|many
CAISDPGQGNTEAFF
TGTGCCATCAGTGATCCGGGACAGGGGAACACTGAAGCTTTCTTT
>-|TRBV3-1|TRBJ2-7|-
CASSLNRVSYEQYF
TGTGCCAGCAGCCTTAACAGGGTCTCCTACGAGCAGTACTTC
>-|TRBV20-1|TRBJ1-5|-
CSARGAGVVGQPQHF
TGCAGTGCTAGAGGGGCAGGGGTAGTCGGTCAGCCCCAGCATTTT
>-|TRBV6-2/TRBV6-3|TRBJ2-1|many
CASRPNGDEQFF
TGTGCCAGCAGACCGAATGGCGATGAGCAGTTCTTC
>-|TRBV11-3|TRBJ2-2|-
CASSSGQGIPGSCFF
-
>-|TRBV20-1|TRBJ2-4|few
CSASRGNKNIQYF
TGCAGTGCTAGTCGTGGGAATAAAAACATTCAGTACTTC
>TRBD1|TRBV5-5|TRBJ2-1|many
CASSRRQGRFF
TGTGCCAGCAGCCGCAGACAGGGTCGGTTCTTC
>-|TRBV29-1|TRBJ1-2|few
CSVEPGASSYGYTF
TGCAGCGTTGAACCTGGAGCGTCCTCCTATGGCTACACCTTC
>-|TRBV7-7|TRBJ2-5|many
CASSFGQKETQYF
TGTGCCAGCAGCTTCGGACAGAAAGAGACCCAGTACTTC
>-|TRBV7-9|TRBJ2-1|many
CASSSRTGQYNEQFF
TGTGCCAGCAGCTCGCGAACCGGACAGTACAATGAGCAGTTCTTC
>-|TRBV19|TRBJ2-5|few
CASRPFQSTQETQYF
TGTGCCAGTAGACCTTTCCAGTCCACTCAAGAGACCCAGTACTTC
>-|TRBV5-1|TRBJ1-4|many
CASSTGATNEKLFF
TGCGCCAGCAGCACAGGAGCAACTAATGAAAAACTGTTTTTT
>-|TRBV20-1|TRBJ2-3|many
CSARDLRGTDTQYF
TGCAGTGCTAGAGATCTCAGGGGCACAGATACGCAGTATTTT
>-|TRBV20-1|TRBJ1-2|few
CSARDVPQGPNYGYTF
TGCAGTGCTAGAGATGTCCCCCAGGGACCCAACTATGGCTACACCTTC
>-|TRBV11-3|TRBJ2-2|many
CASSLVSEPGELFF
TGTGCCAGCAGCTTAGTTTCGGAACCCGGGGAGCTGTTTTTT
>-|TRBV7-9|TRBJ2-1|-
CAGSFVRSRVHEQFF
TGTGCCGGCAGCTTCGTGAGAAGCAGGGTCCATGAGCAGTTCTTC
>-|TRBV19|TRBJ2-1|many
CASKAGSSYNEQFF
TGTGCCAGCAAGGCGGGGAGCTCCTACAATGAGCAGTTCTTC
>TRBD2|TRBV19|TRBJ2-7|few
CASTETSGGAYEQYF
TGTGCCAGTACCGAGACTAGCGGGGGCGCCTACGAGCAGTACTTC
>-|TRBV19|TRBJ2-3|-
CASSIQLSDTQYF
TGTGCCAGTAGTATCCAGTTGAGTGATACGCAGTATTTT
>-|TRBV29-1|TRBJ1-2|-
CSVVGGQGSYTF
TGCAGCGTTGTGGGGGGGCAAGGTAGCTACACCTTC
>-|TRBV5-1|TRBJ2-3|-
CASSLRPGATDTQYF
TGCGCCAGCAGCTTGCGTCCAGGGGCCACAGATACGCAGTATTTT
>TRBD1|TRBV6-5|TRBJ2-7|many
CASSYTLTGTGTYEQYF
TGTGCCAGCAGTTACACCCTGACCGGGACAGGGACCTACGAGCAGTACTTC
>-|TRBV5-1|TRBJ2-2|few
CASVAGELFF
TGCGCCAGCGTTGCCGGGGAGCTGTTTTTT
>-|TRBV9|TRBJ2-7|-
CASSVDAGSYEQYF
TGTGCCAGCAGCGTAGACGCGGGGTCCTACGAGCAGTACTTC
>-|TRBV11-1|TRBJ2-2|many
CASSLLSTGELFF
TGTGCCAGCAGCTTACTCTCCACCGGGGAGCTGTTTTTT
>-|TRBV18|TRBJ1-1|many
CASSPRARITEAFF
TGTGCCAGCTCACCCAGGGCGAGGATCACTGAAGCTTTCTTT
>TRBD1|TRBV30|TRBJ1-4|-
CAWSPGQGIEKLFF
TGTGCCTGGAGCCCGGGACAGGGAATTGAAAAACTGTTTTTT
>-|TRBV7-9|TRBJ2-1|-
CASSPEGHYEQFF
TGTGCCAGCAGTCCCGAGGGGCATTATGAGCAGTTCTTC
>-|TRBV6-1|TRBJ1-4|few
CASSSIQNEKLFF
TGTGCCAGCAGCTCGATACAAAATGAAAAACTGTTTTTT
>-|TRBV19|TRBJ1-3|many
CASRSPIDYSVAGNTIYF
TGTGCCAGTAGGTCCCCGATCGATTACAGCGTGGCGGGAAACACCATATATTTT
>-|TRBV12-3/TRBV12-4|TRBJ2-7|few
CASSYRDYEQYF
TGTGCCAGCAGTTACCGTGACTACGAGCAGTACTTC
>TRBD1|TRBV20-1|TRBJ1-1|many
CSAPSPGQATSAFF
TGCAGTGCCCCGAGTCCGGGACAGGCAACTTCGGCTTTCTTT
>-|TRBV20-1|TRBJ2-7|-
CSARGQSYEQYF
TGCAGTGCTAGGGGGCAGTCCTACGAGCAGTACTTC
>-|TRBV5-1|TRBJ2-1|few
CASSLGGVDSEQFF
TGCGCCAGCAGCTTGGGGGGGGTAGATTCTGAGCAGTTCTTC
>-|TRBV30|TRBJ1-2|few
CAWSVHGGEYYGYTF
TGTGCCTGGAGTGTACACGGGGGCGAATACTATGGCTACACCTTC
>TRBD1|TRBV5-1|TRBJ2-7|many
CASRGTGDYEQYF
TGCGCCAGCAGGGGGACAGGAGACTACGAGCAGTACTTC
>-|TRBV27|TRBJ1-4|many
CASSPTDPRWEKLFF
TGTGCCAGCAGTCCCACGGACCCGAGGTGGGAAAAACTGTTTTTT
>TRBD2|TRBV29-1|TRBJ2-7|-
CSGGGESYEQYF
TGCAGCGGGGGAGGGGAGTCCTACGAGCAGTACTTC
>-|TRBV7-9|TRBJ1-3|few
CASHDLRRPGNTIYF
TGTGCCAGCCATGATCTGCGGCGCCCTGGAAACACCATATATTTT
>-|TRBV10-3|TRBJ2-6|many
CAISDGEGANVLTF
TGTGCCATCAGTGATGGCGAAGGGGCCAACGTCCTGACTTTC
>TRBD2|TRBV29-1|TRBJ2-1|many
CSGDGGRGIEQFF
TGCAGCGGTGACGGCGGGAGGGGAATTGAGCAGTTCTTC
>-|TRBV20-1|TRBJ2-7|many
CSASLDSSSYEQYF
TGCAGTGCTAGCCTGGACAGCAGCTCCTACGAGCAGTACTTC
>-|TRBV2|TRBJ1-1|many
CASSATGQEAFF
TGTGCCAGCAGTGCGACGGGGCAAGAAGCTTTCTTT
>-|TRBV2|TRBJ2-6|many
CASTRTAGANVLTF
TGTGCCAGCACTCGGACGGCCGGGGCCAACGTCCTGACTTTC
>-|TRBV10-1|TRBJ2-2|few
CASSDWAGELFF
TGCGCCAGCAGTGACTGGGCCGGGGAGCTGTTTTTT
>-|TRBV5-4|TRBJ1-2|many
CASSEFGGYGYTF
TGTGCCAGCAGCGAATTTGGAGGGTATGGCTACACCTTC
>-|TRBV30|TRBJ2-1|many
CAWSAYNEQFF
TGTGCCTGGAGTGCCTACAATGAGCAGTTCTTC
>TRBD1|TRBV27|TRBJ1-6|-
CASSFQGAGSPLHF
TGTGCCAGCAGTTTTCAGGGGGCCGGGTCACCCCTCCACTTT
>TRBD1|TRBV5-5|TRBJ1-4|-
CASSSLTGKDEKLFF
TGTGCCAGCAGCTCCCTGACAGGGAAGGATGAAAAACTGTTTTTT
>TRBD2|TRBV6-1|TRBJ2-1|many
CASSPTGGEQFF
TGTGCCAGCAGCCCCACGGGAGGTGAGCAGTTCTTC